Listed below are T cell receptor beta chains from one sample, sequenced in a study of blood T cells in healthy people across ages. TCRdb fed the 5' RACE reads into MiXCR, producing one record per CDR3 protein. Among approximately 600,000 distinct CDR3 sequences listed, 58% were seen once. Sample: blood. All receptors come from a man in his sixties in good health. Both conserved end residues are part of each CDR3. Each record gives: J gene, V gene, D gene, clone size, CDR3 DNA, CDR3 protein. The D gene is left open where the match is weak. A clone size is listed for some rows: how often the clone was seen (once, few, many), or a class if it is expanded.

TRBJ1-1	TRBV12-3/TRBV12-4	-	-	TGTGCCAGCAGTTCCCAGGCTGGAGCGAACACTGAAGCTTTCTTT	CASSSQAGANTEAFF
TRBJ1-2	TRBV6-5	-	-	TGTGCCAGCAGTTACTGGCCCCAAGGGTATGGCTACACCTTC	CASSYWPQGYGYTF
TRBJ2-7	TRBV7-2	-	-	TGTGCCAGCCGCAAGGGGGGGACCTACGAGCAGTACTTC	CASRKGGTYEQYF
TRBJ2-4	TRBV28	TRBD1	-	TGTGCCAGCAGTTTGAACAGGGGCGCCAAAAGCATTCAGTACTTC	CASSLNRGAKSIQYF
TRBJ2-5	TRBV5-5	-	-	TGTGCCAGCAGCTCCTTCCGGGACGGCGGGCTGGCATCGACCCAGTACTTC	CASSSFRDGGLASTQYF
TRBJ2-3	TRBV9	-	-	TGTGCCAGCAGCGTATCGGGACTCCCACCAGATACGCAGTATTTT	CASSVSGLPPDTQYF
TRBJ2-3	TRBV20-1	-	once	TGCAGTGCCCCGCAATGGGGTACGCAGTATTTT	CSAPQWGTQYF
TRBJ1-3	TRBV29-1	-	many	TGCAGCGCCCAAGGTTTCTCTGGAAACACCATATATTTT	CSAQGFSGNTIYF
TRBJ2-2	TRBV11-2	-	few	TGTGCCAGCAGCTTAGCCCTGTACACCGGGGAGCTGTTTTTT	CASSLALYTGELFF
TRBJ1-2	TRBV4-1	-	-	TGCGCCAGCAGCCAAGTTGTGGGGTTGGCCACCTTC	CASSQVVGLATF
TRBJ2-5	TRBV7-2	TRBD1	-	TGTGCCAGCAGAGAAGGGACAGCCTTTGAAGAGACCCAGTACTTC	CASREGTAFEETQYF
TRBJ2-1	TRBV18	-	few	TGTGCCAGCTCAGTCGACCAGAGCTCCTACAATGAGCAGTTCTTC	CASSVDQSSYNEQFF
TRBJ2-3	TRBV5-1	-	once	TGCGCCAGCAGCCGCCTAGCAACAGATACGCAGTATTTT	CASSRLATDTQYF
TRBJ2-1	TRBV5-1	TRBD1	once	TGCGCCAGCAGCTTGGCCGGACAGGTCGACAATGAGCAGTTCTTC	CASSLAGQVDNEQFF
TRBJ2-5	TRBV12-3/TRBV12-4	-	few	TGTGCCAGCAGTTTAGAGGTGGGGGAGCAGTACTTC	CASSLEVGEQYF